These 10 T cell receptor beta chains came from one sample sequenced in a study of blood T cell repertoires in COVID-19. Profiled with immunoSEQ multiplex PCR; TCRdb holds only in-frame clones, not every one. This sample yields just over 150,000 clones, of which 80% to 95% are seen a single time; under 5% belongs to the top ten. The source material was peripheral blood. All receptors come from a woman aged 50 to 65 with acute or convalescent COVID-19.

The DNA for the CDR3 is TGCGCCAGCAGCTCGCCGGGGGGGAACGAGCAGTACTTC. It translates to CASSSPGGNEQYF. J is TRBJ2-7 and V is TRBV4-1; 8 nucleotides match TRBD2. Trimming cost V 5 bases and J 5 bases; bases outside gene matches: 5. The CDR3 contains 13 residues. Per the germline V gene, CDR1 is MGHRA and CDR2 is YSYEKL.

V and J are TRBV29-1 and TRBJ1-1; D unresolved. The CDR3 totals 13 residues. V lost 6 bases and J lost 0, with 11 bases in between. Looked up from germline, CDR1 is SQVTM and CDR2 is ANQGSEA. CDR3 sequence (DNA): TGCAGCGTCGCCCCTACAGTGAACACTGAAGCTTTCTTT. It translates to CSVAPTVNTEAFF.

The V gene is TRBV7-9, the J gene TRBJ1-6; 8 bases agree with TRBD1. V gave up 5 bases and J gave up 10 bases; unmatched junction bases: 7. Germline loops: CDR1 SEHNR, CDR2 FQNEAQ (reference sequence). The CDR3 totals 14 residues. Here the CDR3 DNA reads TGTGCCAGCAGCCCGGACAGGGTTTGGTCACCCCTCCACTTT. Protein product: CASSPDRVWSPLHF.

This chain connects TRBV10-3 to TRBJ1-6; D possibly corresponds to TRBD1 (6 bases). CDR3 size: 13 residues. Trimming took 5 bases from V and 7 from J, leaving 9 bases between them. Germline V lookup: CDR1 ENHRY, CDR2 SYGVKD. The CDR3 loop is CAISQGTNSPLHF. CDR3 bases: TGTGCCATCAGTCAGGGGACCAATTCACCCCTCCACTTT.

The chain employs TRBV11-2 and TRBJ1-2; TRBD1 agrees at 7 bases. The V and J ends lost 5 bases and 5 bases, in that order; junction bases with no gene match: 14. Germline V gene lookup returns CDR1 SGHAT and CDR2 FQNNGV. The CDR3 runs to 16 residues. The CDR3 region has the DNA TGTGCCAGCAGCCCGCTCCGAGGGGGCAGGGGATATGGCTACACCTTC. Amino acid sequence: CASSPLRGGRGYGYTF. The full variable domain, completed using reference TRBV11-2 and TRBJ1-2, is EAGVAQSPRYKIIEKRQSVAFWCNPISGHATLYWYQQILGQGPKLLIQFQNNGVVDDSQLPKDRFSAERLKGVDSTLKIQPAKLEDSAVYLCASSPLRGGRGYGYTFGSGTRLTVV.

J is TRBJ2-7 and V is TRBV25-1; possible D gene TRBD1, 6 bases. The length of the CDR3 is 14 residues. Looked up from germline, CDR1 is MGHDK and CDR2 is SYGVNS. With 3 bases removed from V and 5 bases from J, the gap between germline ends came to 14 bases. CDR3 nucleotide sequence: TGTGCCAGCAGTGATAGAGGCAGGGGAGACGAGCAGTACTTC. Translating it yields CASSDRGRGDEQYF.

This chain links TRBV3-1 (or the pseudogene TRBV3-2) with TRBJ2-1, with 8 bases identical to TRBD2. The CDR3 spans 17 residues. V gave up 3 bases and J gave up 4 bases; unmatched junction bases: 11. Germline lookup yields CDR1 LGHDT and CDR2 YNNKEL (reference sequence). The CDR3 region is CASSHRPGAGVYNEQFF. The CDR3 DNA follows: TGTGCCAGCAGCCACCGACCCGGAGCGGGAGTGTACAATGAGCAGTTCTTC.

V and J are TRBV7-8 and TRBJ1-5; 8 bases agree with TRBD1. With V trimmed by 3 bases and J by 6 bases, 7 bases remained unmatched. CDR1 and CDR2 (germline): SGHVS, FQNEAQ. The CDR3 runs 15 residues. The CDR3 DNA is TGTGCCAGCAGCTTTAGACAGGGGTGGGGTCAGCCCCAGCATTTT. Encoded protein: CASSFRQGWGQPQHF.

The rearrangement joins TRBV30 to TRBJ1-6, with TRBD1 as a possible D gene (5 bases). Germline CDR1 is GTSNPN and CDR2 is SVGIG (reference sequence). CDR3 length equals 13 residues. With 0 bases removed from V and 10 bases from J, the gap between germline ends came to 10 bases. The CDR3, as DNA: TGTGCCTGGAGTGTAGTAACAGGCTCACCCCTCCACTTT. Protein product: CAWSVVTGSPLHF.

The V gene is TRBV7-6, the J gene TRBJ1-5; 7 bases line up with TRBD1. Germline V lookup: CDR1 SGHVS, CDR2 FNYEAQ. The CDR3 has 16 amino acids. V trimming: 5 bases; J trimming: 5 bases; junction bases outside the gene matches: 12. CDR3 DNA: TGTGCCAGCAGCCTCAAACAGGGGAGTTACGATCAGCCCCAGCATTTT. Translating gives CASSLKQGSYDQPQHF.